What follows are 6 T cell receptor beta chains derived from one specimen sequenced in a study of cytomegalovirus exposure and HLA in healthy donors. The PCR used 60 Vbeta and 13 Jbeta primers. TCRdb's copy holds only in-frame clones and misses some; the assay was immunoSEQ multiplex PCR. The data hold 80,000 to 95,000 clones, with roughly 79% observed a single time. The sequencing input was PBMCs. The source is a woman in her twenties or thirties in good health and CMV-seronegative.

This chain connects TRBV5-6 to TRBJ2-7, with D possibly being TRBD2 (6 bases). The CDR3 totals 16 residues. Per germline, CDR1 SGHDT and CDR2 YYEEEE. V was clipped by 0 bases and J by 3 bases, with 16 bases between them. This CDR3 reads CASSLVPTSPHYEQYF. For the CDR3, the DNA is TGTGCCAGCAGCTTGGTTCCGACTAGTCCCCACTACGAGCAGTACTTC.

This clone was counted between two and nine times. V and J are TRBV10-3 and TRBJ1-3; D possibly corresponds to TRBD1 (6 bases). Trimming stripped 7 bases from V and 7 bases from J, with 14 bases between. The germline CDR1 and CDR2 sequences are ENHRY and SYGVKD. The CDR3 is 13 residues long. The CDR3 protein is CAINVEGGNTIYF. As DNA, the CDR3 is TGTGCCATCAATGTCGAGGGGGGGAACACCATATATTTT.

The rearrangement joins TRBV13 to TRBJ2-1; TRBD2 agrees at 8 bases. Looked up from germline, CDR1 is PRHDT and CDR2 is FYEKMQ (reference sequence). The CDR3 is 13 residues long. V was clipped by 7 bases and J by 6 bases; unmatched bases: 5. CDR3 DNA: TGTGCCAGCACGGGGGGGCCCTCCAATGAGCAGTTCTTC. This encodes CASTGGPSNEQFF.

The chain links TRBV12-5 to TRBJ2-1; TRBD2 aligns across 9 bases. J lost 5 bases, V lost 9 bases, and 8 bases had no gene match. The CDR3 covers 14 residues. Germline V lookup: CDR1 LGHNT, CDR2 FRNRAP. The CDR3 sequence is CASQTSGKNNEQFF. The CDR3 coding sequence is TGTGCTAGCCAGACTAGCGGAAAAAACAATGAGCAGTTCTTC.

V is TRBV29-1 and J is TRBJ1-2; maybe TRBD1 (5 bases). The germline V gene has CDR1 SQVTM and CDR2 ANQGSEA. The CDR3 runs to 12 residues. Trimming pared 1 base from V and 10 bases from J, leaving 13 bases between. The chain's CDR3 is CSVEGGDRDYTF. The CDR3 DNA reads as TGCAGCGTTGAAGGGGGGGATAGGGACTACACCTTC.

CDR3 nucleotides: TGTGCCAGCAGCCAGCGGGAGCGTCGCAATGAGCAGTTCTTC. Its protein is CASSQRERRNEQFF. V is TRBV6-5 and J is TRBJ2-1, with TRBD2 identical over 8 bases. CDR3 length: 14 amino acids. In germline, CDR1 is MNHEY, CDR2 SVGAGI. The V segment lost 6 bases and the J segment 6 bases; nucleotides outside the gene matches: 7.